This TCR beta chain was sequenced during a study of cytomegalovirus exposure and HLA in healthy donors. Study-wide context: Within the Caucasian-associated ancestry cluster were 81% of the roughly 380 genotyped donors. Points from the study as a whole: In vitro confirmation showed three CMV-associated chains to be CMV antigen specific. In a later analysis, common viral pathogens appeared linked to several of the most significant clusters.

Vbeta (60) and Jbeta (13) primers were used in the PCR. This table comes from immunoSEQ multiplex PCR, and its TCRdb copy is limited to in-frame clones, with some not included. The clone table shows 55,000 to 85,000 clones, with the ten largest holding approximately 3.9%. Concerning this clone: Its specificity is unknown.

Each donor was nominally healthy when sampled (though unrecorded immune exposures were likely). The clonotype comes from a female donor in good health and CMV-seropositive. The sample comprised PBMCs.

The CDR3 DNA reads as TGTGCCAGCAGCCAATTTCTAGGGGACACCTACGAGCAGTACTTC. It is translated as CASSQFLGDTYEQYF. This chain connects TRBV14 to TRBJ2-7; D is possibly TRBD1 (6 bases). This CDR3 spans 15 amino acids. V was shortened by 2 bases and J by 2 bases, with 13 bases between the two germline ends. Germline CDR1 is SGHDN and CDR2 is FVKESK.